The subject of this entry is one TCR beta chain. The V gene's germline CDR1 is DFQATT and CDR2 SNEGSKA (reference sequence). V lost 4 bases and J lost 4, with 6 bases in between. The CDR3 totals 11 residues. TCRdb's table, derived via immunoSEQ multiplex PCR, lists solely in-frame clones and lacks some. The sample has around 99,000 clones; approximately 92% are singletons. These data originate in a study of T cell changes during pregnancy in multiple sclerosis. Material: peripheral blood, obtained in the first trimester of pregnancy. The source of this sequence is a female donor with multiple sclerosis, enrolled in a pregnancy study. The chain recombines TRBV20-1 with TRBJ2-3; no clear D gene. The CDR3, as DNA: TGCAGTGCTATAGACTCAGATACGCAGTATTTT. Protein: CSAIDSDTQYF.